These 26 T cell receptor beta chains were all obtained from the same sample, sequenced in a study of cytomegalovirus exposure and HLA in healthy donors. Sequencing used immunoSEQ multiplex PCR; TCRdb keeps in-frame clones, though not all of them. The sample lists under 200,000 clones, about 81% occurring once. Material: PBMCs. All receptors derive from a woman aged 25 to 39 in good health and CMV-seronegative.

This clone was picked up many times. The genes are TRBV6-5 and TRBJ1-2; TRBD1 aligns across 8 bases. Losses at the gene ends were 6 bases for V and 10 bases for J; bases not matched to a gene: 16. Germline loops: CDR1 MNHEY, CDR2 SVGAGI. The CDR3 loop spans 15 amino acids. The CDR3 reads CASSGAGGGQWVYTF. DNA for the CDR3: TGTGCCAGCAGCGGGGCAGGGGGCGGGCAGTGGGTCTACACCTTC.

The chain carries TRBV18 and TRBJ2-7; possible D gene TRBD1, 6 bases. With 4 bases removed from V and 1 base from J, the gap between germline ends came to 8 bases. CDR3 length: 13 amino acids. Germline assignment: CDR1 KGHSH and CDR2 LQKENI. The CDR3 DNA is TGTGCCAGCTCACGTGGACAGTCCTACGAGCAGTACTTC. It translates to CASSRGQSYEQYF.

This clone was seen only once. The chain employs TRBV10-1 and TRBJ2-7; D ambiguous. Trimming took 2 bases from V and 5 from J, leaving 16 bases between them. The CDR3 is made up of 15 amino acids. The germline V gene encodes CDR1 WNHNN and CDR2 SYGVQD (reference sequence). For the CDR3, the DNA is TGCGCCAGCAGTGAGGGTGGTTCAGGCCCCCACGAGCAGTACTTC. Translated: CASSEGGSGPHEQYF.

The rearrangement links TRBV30 to TRBJ2-2; D possibly corresponds to TRBD2 (5 bases). Trimming stripped 5 bases from V and 9 bases from J, with 19 bases between. Germline lookup yields CDR1 GTSNPN and CDR2 SVGIG (reference sequence). CDR3 length equals 14 residues. CDR3 nucleotides: TGTGCCTGGGCCCGCCTGGCGGGCATGCGGGAGCTGTTTTTT. Its translation is CAWARLAGMRELFF.

The chain uses TRBV5-4 and TRBJ2-2; D is perhaps TRBD1 (5 bases). The CDR3 loop spans 15 amino acids. Germline CDR1 and CDR2: SGHNT and YYREEE (reference sequence). The V end was cut by 5 bases, the J end by 0 bases, with 11 bases between. CDR3 residues: CASRQQAANTGELFF. CDR3 sequence (DNA): TGTGCCAGCAGACAACAGGCGGCGAACACCGGGGAGCTGTTTTTT.

V gene TRBV5-6 combines with J gene TRBJ2-5; 11 bases match TRBD2. This CDR3 is 19 amino acids long. CDR1 is SGHDT and CDR2 is YYEEEE in the germline V gene. Trimming cost V 4 bases and J 0 bases; bases outside gene matches: 14. CDR3 nucleotides: TGTGCCAGCAGCCCCCAGAGGAATAGGGGACTAGCGGACCAAGAGACCCAGTACTTC. Translating gives CASSPQRNRGLADQETQYF.

The chain carries TRBV7-9 and TRBJ2-1, with 11 bases identical to TRBD2. CDR1 and CDR2 from the germline V gene are SEHNR and FQNEAQ (reference sequence). The CDR3 totals 14 residues. In DNA form, the CDR3 reads TGTGGACTAGCGGGGCCTCCTTCCTACAATGAGCAGTTCTTC. Its protein product is CGLAGPPSYNEQFF.

The V gene is TRBV12-5, the J gene TRBJ2-7, with 10 bases aligning to TRBD1. Germline CDR1 is LGHNT and CDR2 is FRNRAP. Germline trimming cut 6 bases from V and 4 bases from J; bases unmatched to any gene: 3. The CDR3 is made up of 13 amino acids. The CDR3 sequence: CASGGGQGYEQYF. The DNA of the CDR3 is TGTGCTAGTGGGGGGGGACAGGGGTACGAGCAGTACTTC.

This clone was seen a few times. V and J are TRBV5-1 and TRBJ1-4; D unresolved. Trimming stripped 1 base from V and 6 bases from J, with 7 bases between. The CDR3 contains 13 residues. CDR1 SGHRS and CDR2 YFSETQ come from the germline V gene. The CDR3 bases are TGCGCCAGCAGCTTGTCGCCGGATGAAAAACTGTTTTTT. Encoded protein: CASSLSPDEKLFF.

The chain uses TRBV18 and TRBJ2-7; D call uncertain. This CDR3 region has 14 residues. V was cut by 2 bases and J by 7 bases, with 15 bases left in between. Germline values: CDR1 KGHSH, CDR2 LQKENI. This chain's CDR3 is CASSPEVSAREQYF. The DNA of the CDR3 is TGTGCCAGCTCACCAGAGGTCAGCGCGCGGGAGCAGTACTTC.

The chain recombines TRBV9 with TRBJ1-6; 8 bases map to TRBD1. The V gene end was trimmed by 3 bases and the J gene end by 12 bases; junction bases not matched to a gene: 5. The CDR3 covers 13 residues. CDR1 and CDR2 from the germline V gene are SGDLS and YYNGEE. CDR3 coding DNA: TGTGCCAGCAGCGCCCGGGACAGGATACCCCTCCACTTT. Translated: CASSARDRIPLHF.

This clone was detected once. The chain employs TRBV7-2 and TRBJ1-2; no reliable D call. The germline V gene has CDR1 SGHTA and CDR2 FQGNSA. The germline V and J ends were trimmed by 2 bases and 5 bases, with 15 bases remaining between them. The CDR3 runs 15 residues. This CDR3 is CASSLILGSGYGYTF. CDR3 sequence (DNA): TGTGCCAGCAGCTTAATCCTCGGGTCGGGGTATGGCTACACCTTC.

The chain employs TRBV30 and TRBJ1-4, with D maybe TRBD1 (6 bases). CDR1 and CDR2 from the germline V gene are GTSNPN and SVGIG (reference sequence). The CDR3 is made up of 15 amino acids. V was shortened by 3 bases and J by 8 bases, with 19 bases between the two germline ends. The CDR3 coding sequence is TGTGCCTGGAGCGACAAACAGGGATTAGGGGAAAAACTGTTTTTT. It codes for CAWSDKQGLGEKLFF.

The rearrangement uses TRBV7-2 and TRBJ2-3; 8 positions agree with TRBD2. The CDR3 is 17 residues long. The V gene end was trimmed by 1 base and the J gene end by 5 bases; junction bases not matched to a gene: 11. The germline gives CDR1 SGHTA, CDR2 FQGNSA. The CDR3 DNA follows: TGTGCCAGCAGCTTAGTGGGGGGACGGGGGGGCATAGATACGCAGTATTTT. Amino acids: CASSLVGGRGGIDTQYF.

This chain connects TRBV6-5 to TRBJ1-2; 8 positions match TRBD1. CDR1 is MNHEY, CDR2 SVGAGI, per germline. V was pared by 6 bases and J by 3 bases, with 0 bases of the junction left unmatched. CDR3 length: 12 residues. CDR3 residues: CASRQGDYGYTF. CDR3 sequence (DNA): TGTGCCAGCAGACAGGGGGACTATGGCTACACCTTC.

V is TRBV7-9 and J is TRBJ2-7, with 9 bases identical to TRBD2. The CDR3 has 15 residues. V shed 1 base, J shed 3 bases, and the junction held 4 bases outside the gene matches. Germline V gene data show CDR1 as SEHNR and CDR2 as FQNEAQ (reference sequence). CDR3 coding DNA: TGTGCCAGCAGCTTAGGGGGGACTAGCCTCTACGAGCAGTACTTC. Residues: CASSLGGTSLYEQYF.

V and J are TRBV7-9 and TRBJ1-1; 12 bases align to TRBD1. V gave up 5 bases and J gave up 5 bases; unmatched junction bases: 6. Germline lookup yields CDR1 SEHNR and CDR2 FQNEAQ (reference sequence). The CDR3 totals 15 residues. DNA for the CDR3: TGTGCCAGCAGCCCGAGGGACAGGGGGCGGACTGAAGCTTTCTTT. It specifies CASSPRDRGRTEAFF. Filled out from reference TRBV7-9 and TRBJ1-1, the complete variable domain reads DTGVSQNPRHKITKRGQNVTFRCDPISEHNRLYWYRQTLGQGPEFLTYFQNEAQLEKSRLLSDRFSAERPKGSFSTLEIQRTEQGDSAMYLCASSPRDRGRTEAFFGQGTRLTVV.

The CDR3 nucleotides read TGTGCCAGCAGTCTCGCGGGGCCGGGCTACACCTTC. Its protein is CASSLAGPGYTF. The rearrangement uses TRBV6-1 and TRBJ1-2; weak D call: TRBD1 (5 bases). V lost 5 bases, J lost 8 bases, and 12 bases lay in between. Germline V lookup: CDR1 MNHNS, CDR2 SASEGT. The CDR3 is 12 residues long.

The chain links TRBV19 to TRBJ2-7; 7 bases map to TRBD1. Germline lookup yields CDR1 LNHDA and CDR2 SQIVND (reference sequence). This CDR3 spans 15 amino acids. After removal of 5 bases from V and 3 bases from J, the junction contained 10 bases not matched to a gene. CDR3 in amino acids: CASSASWDRYYEQYF. CDR3 coding DNA: TGTGCCAGTAGTGCCAGCTGGGACAGATACTACGAGCAGTACTTC.

This clone was observed once. This chain links TRBV19 with TRBJ2-1; TRBD2 is a possible D gene (6 bases). Deletions cut 7 bases from V and 5 bases from J, with 15 bases between. The CDR3 contains 14 residues. Germline V gene data show CDR1 as LNHDA and CDR2 as SQIVND (reference sequence). The CDR3 here is CASTLGGTDNEQFF. The CDR3 DNA reads as TGTGCCAGTACCCTGGGGGGAACGGACAATGAGCAGTTCTTC.

This chain joins TRBV28 and TRBJ2-3; 14 nucleotides align to TRBD2. Per the germline V gene, CDR1 is MDHEN and CDR2 is SYDVKM. The CDR3 length is 23 residues. V lost 3 bases to trimming and J lost 6 bases; unmatched junction nucleotides: 26. The CDR3 is CASSFPPSRTSGGSLTVFDTQYF. CDR3 coding DNA: TGTGCCAGCAGTTTCCCCCCTAGCCGGACTAGCGGGGGGTCCCTAACGGTCTTCGATACGCAGTATTTT.

The chain employs TRBV4-1 and TRBJ2-7, with 9 bases lining up with TRBD2. The germline V gene has CDR1 MGHRA and CDR2 YSYEKL. The V segment lost 0 bases and the J segment 2 bases; nucleotides outside the gene matches: 8. The length of the CDR3 is 17 residues. For the CDR3, the DNA is TGCGCCAGCAGCCAAGAGGGCCTTAGCGGGAGTGCCTACGAGCAGTACTTC. Translating it yields CASSQEGLSGSAYEQYF.

This sequence joins TRBV19 and TRBJ2-1; the D is unclear. CDR1 LNHDA and CDR2 SQIVND come from the germline V gene (reference sequence). V was clipped by 5 bases and J by 0 bases, with 8 bases between them. There are 14 residues in the CDR3. CDR3 residues: CASSQVSSYNEQFF. The CDR3 DNA follows: TGTGCCAGTAGTCAGGTTAGCTCCTACAATGAGCAGTTCTTC. Using reference TRBV19 and TRBJ2-1 for the parts outside the CDR3, the full variable domain is DGGITQSPKYLFRKEGQNVTLSCEQNLNHDAMYWYRQDPGQGLRLIYYSQIVNDFQKGDIAEGYSVSREKKESFPLTVTSAQKNPTAFYLCASSQVSSYNEQFFGPGTRLTVL.

The rearrangement links TRBV27 to TRBJ1-2; D might be TRBD1 (5 bases). CDR3 length equals 13 residues. V gave up 6 bases and J gave up 7 bases, with 15 bases separating them. Per the germline V gene, CDR1 is MNHEY and CDR2 is SMNVEV (reference sequence). The CDR3 DNA follows: TGTGCCAGCAGCCCCCGACAAGGGGCTGGCTACACCTTC. This translates into CASSPRQGAGYTF.

The chain recombines TRBV18 with TRBJ1-6; possibly TRBD1 for D (6 bases). V was shortened by 2 bases and J by 0 bases, with 11 bases between the two germline ends. The CDR3 loop spans 17 amino acids. In germline, CDR1 is KGHSH, CDR2 LQKENI. The CDR3 bases are TGTGCCAGCTCACCAGAAACAGGGAGCTCCTATAATTCACCCCTCCACTTT. Translation: CASSPETGSSYNSPLHF.

In this sample, this clone turned up a few times. The J gene is TRBJ1-2, the V gene TRBV13; 9 positions agree with TRBD1. This CDR3 has 13 residues. Losses at the gene ends were 3 bases for V and 6 bases for J; bases not matched to a gene: 2. The germline gives CDR1 PRHDT, CDR2 FYEKMQ (reference sequence). CDR3 sequence reads: CASSFGTGNGYTF. The CDR3, as DNA: TGTGCCAGCAGCTTTGGGACAGGGAATGGCTACACCTTC.